A selection of T cell receptor beta chains follows, all from one sample in a study of response to subunit inactivated influenza vaccine. TCRdb re-derived calls from the RT-PCR reads in MiXCR, one entry per CDR3 protein. The profile shows about 240,000 distinct CDR3 sequences, more than 10% of them singletons. Specimen: non-naive T cells sorted from PBMCs, collected 14 days before vaccination. Source of these receptors: a middle-aged man who received an inactivated influenza vaccine. The CDR3 runs from the conserved cysteine through the conserved F or W. The D gene is left open where the match is weak. Not all rows give a size; the values are once, few, many and, for expanded clones, a class.

CDR3nt,CDR3aa,d_gene,v_gene,j_gene,abundance
TGTGCCAGCAGTTTTACCGATTGGGGCTACACCTTC,CASSFTDWGYTF,NA,TRBV12-3/TRBV12-4,TRBJ1-2,many
TGTGCCAGCAGTGACGCTCATGAGCAGTTCTTC,CASSDAHEQFF,NA,TRBV6-4,TRBJ2-1,NA
TGTGCCAGCAGCTTAAATTCAGTGAACACTGAAGCTTTCTTT,CASSLNSVNTEAFF,NA,TRBV7-2,TRBJ1-1,many
TGTGCCAGCAGACAACAGGGGATTAGGGCTCAGCCCCAGCATTTT,CASRQQGIRAQPQHF,TRBD1,TRBV6-2/TRBV6-3,TRBJ1-5,NA
TGTGCCAGCAGACAGGGACAGGGCTTTGAAAAACTGTTTTTT,CASRQGQGFEKLFF,TRBD1,TRBV12-3/TRBV12-4,TRBJ1-4,few
TGTGCCAGCAGCTTCACTATCATCGGCTCCTACAATGAGCAGTTCTTC,CASSFTIIGSYNEQFF,NA,TRBV5-5,TRBJ2-1,NA
TGTGCCAGTAGTAGGGGGACAGGGCATGGGGAGCAGTTCTTC,CASSRGTGHGEQFF,TRBD1,TRBV19,TRBJ2-1,few
TGTGCCAGCAGTCAGACTAGCCCCAATGAGCAGTTCTTC,CASSQTSPNEQFF,TRBD2,TRBV28,TRBJ2-1,few
TGTGCCAGCAGCCCGCAAAAGGGACGCCAAGTCCACAATGAGCAGTTCTTC,CASSPQKGRQVHNEQFF,NA,TRBV9,TRBJ2-1,NA
TGCGCCAGCAGCTTGGGACGGCGACAAGAGACCCAGTACTTC,CASSLGRRQETQYF,NA,TRBV5-1,TRBJ2-5,few
TGCAGTGCTCCCCGTGGGACCCAACTTACCGAGCAGTACTTC,CSAPRGTQLTEQYF,NA,TRBV20-1,TRBJ2-7,many
TGCGCCAGCAGCGGGACTAGCTCCGAAGAGACCCAGTACTTC,CASSGTSSEETQYF,TRBD2,TRBV5-1,TRBJ2-5,many
TGCGCCAGCAGCTTGTTAGGGCAGGGGATGGAGACTGAAGCTTTCTTT,CASSLLGQGMETEAFF,NA,TRBV5-1,TRBJ1-1,many
TGTGCCAGCAGCTTGCCCGCTAGCGGGGGGGCCTCCTACGAGCAGTACTTC,CASSLPASGGASYEQYF,TRBD2,TRBV7-8,TRBJ2-7,many
TGTGCCAGCAGCCCGGACAGGGGCGTCCTAGCCAAAAACATTCAGTACTTC,CASSPDRGVLAKNIQYF,TRBD1,TRBV14,TRBJ2-4,NA
TGTGCCAGCAGCCGTACGGGGGGCGAGACCGGGGAGCTGTTTTTT,CASSRTGGETGELFF,NA,TRBV6-4,TRBJ2-2,many
TGTGCCACCAGTACCCAGCGGGGTCCCTACAATGAGCAGTTCTTC,CATSTQRGPYNEQFF,TRBD2,TRBV24-1,TRBJ2-1,many
TGTGCCAGTAGTGACCGAAATTCACCCCTCCACTTT,CASSDRNSPLHF,NA,TRBV19,TRBJ1-6,few
TGTGCCAGTAGTCCTAGGGACAGGGAAGGATACGGCTACACCTTC,CASSPRDREGYGYTF,TRBD1,TRBV19,TRBJ1-2,few
TGTGCCAGCAGCCCGGACAGGGTGAGCACTGAAGCTTTCTTT,CASSPDRVSTEAFF,TRBD1,TRBV6-1,TRBJ1-1,few
TGTGCCAGCAGTCCAGGGGGGGGTGTGGATACGCAGTATTTT,CASSPGGGVDTQYF,NA,TRBV25-1,TRBJ2-3,NA
TGTGCCAGCAGTTTATCGGGACACACGTCCTACGAGCAGTACTTC,CASSLSGHTSYEQYF,NA,TRBV27,TRBJ2-7,few
TGTGCCTGGAGTCCCGGACACGCGAACACCGGGGAGCTGTTTTTT,CAWSPGHANTGELFF,NA,TRBV30,TRBJ2-2,few
TGTGCCAGCAGCCTGACTAGCGGGGGGTACAATGAGCAGTTCTTC,CASSLTSGGYNEQFF,TRBD2,TRBV12-3/TRBV12-4,TRBJ2-1,many
TGCAGTGCGCCGGCAGCAGGGGTAGCTTTCTTT,CSAPAAGVAFF,NA,TRBV20-1,TRBJ1-1,NA
TGTGCCAGCAGCCGAGGCCCGGGGCCGCAAGAGACCCAGTACTTC,CASSRGPGPQETQYF,NA,TRBV6-1,TRBJ2-5,NA
TGTGCCAGCATACTAAACTACAATGAGCAGTTCTTC,CASILNYNEQFF,NA,TRBV7-2,TRBJ2-1,many
TGTGCCAGCAGTTACTCGCGGGGCGTCACAGATACGCAGTATTTT,CASSYSRGVTDTQYF,NA,TRBV6-2/TRBV6-3,TRBJ2-3,few
TGCAGCGTTGAGGGGGATCGGGTAGGGACGACCCAGTACTTC,CSVEGDRVGTTQYF,NA,TRBV29-1,TRBJ2-5,few
TGTGCCAGCAGTTTTTATGGGGGGTCACCCCTCCACTTT,CASSFYGGSPLHF,NA,TRBV12-3/TRBV12-4,TRBJ1-6,NA
TGTGCCAGCAGTGAAGCCGGACAGTACGAGCAGTACTTC,CASSEAGQYEQYF,NA,TRBV6-1,TRBJ2-7,few
TGTGCCAGCAGCAACGGACAGACCCTCGGGGAGCTGTTTTTT,CASSNGQTLGELFF,NA,TRBV5-5,TRBJ2-2,few
TGTGCCTGGGCCCGACGTGGGACTAGCGGGAGTATCGATGAGCAGTTCTTC,CAWARRGTSGSIDEQFF,TRBD2,TRBV30,TRBJ2-1,NA
TGCAGTGCTCTTCATAGCGGGGGGGTCAATGAGCAGTTCTTC,CSALHSGGVNEQFF,TRBD2,TRBV20-1,TRBJ2-1,NA
TGTGCCAGCAGCGGGGGAGGAATCTATGGCTACACCTTC,CASSGGGIYGYTF,NA,TRBV6-2/TRBV6-3,TRBJ1-2,many
TGTGCCAGCTCACCACCGCCGGCGGGAGTGATGGAGACCCAGTACTTC,CASSPPPAGVMETQYF,TRBD2,TRBV18,TRBJ2-5,NA
TGCAGCGTTGTGGAGACTAGTCTTACGGGGGAGCTGTTTTTT,CSVVETSLTGELFF,NA,TRBV29-1,TRBJ2-2,NA
TGTGCCAGCAGCTCGGCACAGGGGTGGGAGCAGTACTTC,CASSSAQGWEQYF,TRBD1,TRBV5-6,TRBJ2-7,NA
TGTGCCAGCAGTTTTTCGGGGATGAACACTGAAGCTTTCTTT,CASSFSGMNTEAFF,NA,TRBV12-3/TRBV12-4,TRBJ1-1,NA
TGTGCCAGCAGTTTTATAGGGTTCGAGCAGTACTTC,CASSFIGFEQYF,NA,TRBV12-3/TRBV12-4,TRBJ2-7,few
TGTGCCTGGAGATCCGGGGGGGACTATGGCTACACCTTC,CAWRSGGDYGYTF,NA,TRBV30,TRBJ1-2,few
TGTGCCAGCTGTTTACGACTAGCGGGGGAGAGCTCCTACAATGAGCAGTTCTTC,CASCLRLAGESSYNEQFF,TRBD2,TRBV3-1,TRBJ2-1,NA
TGCGCCAGCAGCATACGGACAGGTGGGATCACCGGGGAGCTGTTTTTT,CASSIRTGGITGELFF,TRBD1,TRBV5-1,TRBJ2-2,few
TGTGCCAGCCAGCGGAGGGTACAAGAGACCCAGTACTTC,CASQRRVQETQYF,NA,TRBV7-9,TRBJ2-5,few
TGCAGTGCCGAAACCGTTCGGAATCAGCCCCAGCATTTT,CSAETVRNQPQHF,NA,TRBV20-1,TRBJ1-5,few
TGTGCCATCTCGGACACCCGACAGTCCTACGAGCAGTACTTC,CAISDTRQSYEQYF,NA,TRBV10-3,TRBJ2-7,many
TGTGCCAGCAGTTACAATAATTCACCCCTCCACTTT,CASSYNNSPLHF,NA,TRBV27,TRBJ1-6,many
TGTGCCACCTCAGGACTAGCGGGAGTCGCCGGTCCCAATGAGCAGTTCTTC,CATSGLAGVAGPNEQFF,TRBD2,TRBV10-3,TRBJ2-1,NA
TGTGCCACCAGCAGAGTAGCGGGGCTAGCCAAAAACATTCAGTACTTC,CATSRVAGLAKNIQYF,TRBD2,TRBV15,TRBJ2-4,NA